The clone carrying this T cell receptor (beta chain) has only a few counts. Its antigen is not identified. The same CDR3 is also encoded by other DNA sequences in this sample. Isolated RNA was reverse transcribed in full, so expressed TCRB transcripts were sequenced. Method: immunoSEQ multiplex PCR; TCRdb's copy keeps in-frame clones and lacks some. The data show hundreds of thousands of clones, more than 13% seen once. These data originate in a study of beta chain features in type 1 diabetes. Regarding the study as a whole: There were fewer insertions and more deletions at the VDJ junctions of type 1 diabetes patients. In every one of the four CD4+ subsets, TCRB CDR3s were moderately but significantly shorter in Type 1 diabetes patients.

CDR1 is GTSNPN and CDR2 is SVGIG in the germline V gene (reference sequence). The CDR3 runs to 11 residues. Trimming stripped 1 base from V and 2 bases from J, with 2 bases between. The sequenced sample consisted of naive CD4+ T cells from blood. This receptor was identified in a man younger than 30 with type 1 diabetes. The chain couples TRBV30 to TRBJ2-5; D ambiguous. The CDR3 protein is CAWSGQETQYF. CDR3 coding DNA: TGTGCCTGGAGTGGGCAAGAGACCCAGTACTTC.